A selection of T cell receptor beta chains follows, all from one sample in a study of cytomegalovirus exposure and HLA in healthy donors. TCRdb's table, derived via immunoSEQ multiplex PCR, lists solely in-frame clones and lacks some. The sample shows about 110,000 clones, 74% of them seen only once. Sequences were obtained from PBMCs. Source of these receptors: a man between 45 and 60 years old in good health and CMV-seropositive. Each CDR3 is given with its conserved first and last residue. The D gene is left open where the match is weak. Only part of the rows carry a size: once, few, many, or a class if the clone is expanded.

V gene: TRBV20-1
J gene: TRBJ2-2
clone size: once
D gene: .
CDR3 DNA: TGCAGTGCTTCGCGGACCGGGGAGCTGTTTTTT
CDR3 protein: CSASRTGELFF

V gene: TRBV21-1
J gene: TRBJ1-2
clone size: .
D gene: .
CDR3 DNA: TGTGCCAGCGGTTGGACAGTCAACTATGGCTACACCTTC
CDR3 protein: CASGWTVNYGYTF

V gene: TRBV2
J gene: TRBJ1-2
clone size: once
D gene: TRBD1
CDR3 DNA: TGTGCCAGCAGTGGGGGCCCTCCCGACAGGGTCGGAGGCTACACCTTC
CDR3 protein: CASSGGPPDRVGGYTF

V gene: TRBV6-6
J gene: TRBJ1-4
clone size: few
D gene: .
CDR3 DNA: TGTGCCAGCAGGACAGGTGGCTTGGTTGAAAAACTGTTTTTT
CDR3 protein: CASRTGGLVEKLFF

V gene: TRBV12-5
J gene: TRBJ2-3
clone size: .
D gene: .
CDR3 DNA: TGTGCTAGTGGTTTCATCACAGATACGCAGTATTTT
CDR3 protein: CASGFITDTQYF

V gene: TRBV5-4
J gene: TRBJ2-1
clone size: .
D gene: .
CDR3 DNA: TGTGCCAGCAGCTTGGGGTCCGCCAGTTCCAATGAGCAGTTCTTC
CDR3 protein: CASSLGSASSNEQFF

V gene: TRBV29-1
J gene: TRBJ2-6
clone size: .
D gene: .
CDR3 DNA: TGCAGCGTTGGGGCAGGCTCTGGGGCCAACGGCCTGACTTTC
CDR3 protein: CSVGAGSGANGLTF

V gene: TRBV4-1
J gene: TRBJ2-7
clone size: .
D gene: TRBD2
CDR3 DNA: TGCGCCAGCAGCCAAGATTGGATAGGGACTAGCAGCGAGCAGTACTTC
CDR3 protein: CASSQDWIGTSSEQYF

V gene: TRBV11-2
J gene: TRBJ2-5
clone size: once
D gene: .
CDR3 DNA: TGTGCCAGCAGCTTAGCGGGGAGGGAGACCCAGTACTTC
CDR3 protein: CASSLAGRETQYF

V gene: TRBV6-5
J gene: TRBJ2-7
clone size: .
D gene: .
CDR3 DNA: TGTGCCAGCAGTAGGGACAAGATTCGCCACGAGCAGTACTTC
CDR3 protein: CASSRDKIRHEQYF

V gene: TRBV10-3
J gene: TRBJ2-3
clone size: few
D gene: TRBD1
CDR3 DNA: TGTGCCATCAGTCGGACAGGGAGCCCAGATACGCAGTATTTT
CDR3 protein: CAISRTGSPDTQYF

V gene: TRBV12-5
J gene: TRBJ2-6
clone size: .
D gene: TRBD1
CDR3 DNA: TGTGCTAGTGGTTGGTCCTCACGGGACAGCCTCTCTGGGGCCAACGTCCTGACTTTC
CDR3 protein: CASGWSSRDSLSGANVLTF

V gene: TRBV11-2
J gene: TRBJ2-7
clone size: .
D gene: .
CDR3 DNA: TGTGCCAGCGGCCTGGGTCTAATAGGAGGCGAGCAGTACTTC
CDR3 protein: CASGLGLIGGEQYF

V gene: TRBV6-6
J gene: TRBJ2-5
clone size: .
D gene: .
CDR3 DNA: TGTGCCAGCAGTCGTAACTACCAAGAGACCCAGTACTTC
CDR3 protein: CASSRNYQETQYF

V gene: TRBV4-2
J gene: TRBJ2-7
clone size: .
D gene: TRBD1
CDR3 DNA: TGTGCCAGCAGCTTACCACAGGGGGCGGGCGAGCAGTACTTC
CDR3 protein: CASSLPQGAGEQYF

V gene: TRBV7-2
J gene: TRBJ2-3
clone size: .
D gene: TRBD1
CDR3 DNA: TGTGCCAGCAGCTTCCGACCCGGGACAGAAATATCTCGAGATACGCAGTATTTT
CDR3 protein: CASSFRPGTEISRDTQYF

V gene: TRBV6-6
J gene: TRBJ1-1
clone size: .
D gene: .
CDR3 DNA: TGTGCCAGCAGTTACTCAGAGGTTTATGAAGCTTTCTTT
CDR3 protein: CASSYSEVYEAFF

V gene: TRBV5-1
J gene: TRBJ2-2
clone size: once
D gene: TRBD1
CDR3 DNA: TGCGCCAGCAGCTTGAGTGGGACAGTCTTCACCGGGGAGCTGTTTTTT
CDR3 protein: CASSLSGTVFTGELFF

V gene: TRBV9
J gene: TRBJ2-1
clone size: once
D gene: TRBD1
CDR3 DNA: TGTGCCAGCAGCCCACAACCCGGGACAGGGGGCTTCAATGAGCAGTTCTTC
CDR3 protein: CASSPQPGTGGFNEQFF

V gene: TRBV5-6
J gene: TRBJ2-7
clone size: .
D gene: .
CDR3 DNA: TGTGCCAGCAGCCCGCTCACGGGTCGCCACGAGCAGTACTTC
CDR3 protein: CASSPLTGRHEQYF

V gene: TRBV7-9
J gene: TRBJ1-3
clone size: .
D gene: TRBD1
CDR3 DNA: TGTGCCAGCAGTAACACAGGGGCTGAGCGGGACACCATATATTTT
CDR3 protein: CASSNTGAERDTIYF

V gene: TRBV7-9
J gene: TRBJ2-7
clone size: .
D gene: .
CDR3 DNA: TGTGCCAGCAGCTTAGGGGCCGGCTACGAGCAGTACTTC
CDR3 protein: CASSLGAGYEQYF

V gene: TRBV10-1
J gene: TRBJ1-1
clone size: .
D gene: .
CDR3 DNA: TGCGCCAGCACCTCGTTCCAGGGAGGAACTGAAGCTTTCTTT
CDR3 protein: CASTSFQGGTEAFF

V gene: TRBV7-3
J gene: TRBJ2-3
clone size: .
D gene: TRBD1
CDR3 DNA: TGTGCCAGCAGCACCCGGGACAGGGGGCTTTACACAGATACGCAGTATTTT
CDR3 protein: CASSTRDRGLYTDTQYF

V gene: TRBV19
J gene: TRBJ1-1
clone size: .
D gene: TRBD1
CDR3 DNA: TGTGCCAGTAGGGCAGGGGGGTCTGAAGCTTTCTTT
CDR3 protein: CASRAGGSEAFF

V gene: TRBV5-1
J gene: TRBJ1-6
clone size: .
D gene: .
CDR3 DNA: TGCGCCAGCAGTATCAGCGCGAGCTCCTATAATTCACCCCTCCACTTT
CDR3 protein: CASSISASSYNSPLHF

V gene: TRBV5-4
J gene: TRBJ1-2
clone size: .
D gene: .
CDR3 DNA: TGTGCCAGCAGCTTGGAAGCGGTTTTAGGAGGCTACACCTTC
CDR3 protein: CASSLEAVLGGYTF

V gene: TRBV6-5
J gene: TRBJ1-5
clone size: once
D gene: TRBD1
CDR3 DNA: TGTGCCAGCAGCGAGGGGACAGGGGAATACCAGCCCCAGCATTTT
CDR3 protein: CASSEGTGEYQPQHF

V gene: TRBV28
J gene: TRBJ2-5
clone size: .
D gene: TRBD1
CDR3 DNA: TGTGCCAGCAGTTCCTTATCCGGGACAGAAATCCGGACCCAGTACTTC
CDR3 protein: CASSSLSGTEIRTQYF

V gene: TRBV10-3
J gene: TRBJ2-1
clone size: .
D gene: TRBD2
CDR3 DNA: TGTGCCACCTATAGCGGGAGTGGGTACAATGAGCAGTTCTTC
CDR3 protein: CATYSGSGYNEQFF

V gene: TRBV11-2
J gene: TRBJ2-3
clone size: once
D gene: .
CDR3 DNA: TGTGCCAGCAGTCCTAGTCAGGGGTTCGGAGATACGCAGTATTTT
CDR3 protein: CASSPSQGFGDTQYF

V gene: TRBV7-2
J gene: TRBJ2-7
clone size: .
D gene: .
CDR3 DNA: TGTGCCAGCAGCTCCCAGGGGGGATCCTACGAGCAGTACTTC
CDR3 protein: CASSSQGGSYEQYF

V gene: TRBV5-4
J gene: TRBJ2-3
clone size: .
D gene: .
CDR3 DNA: TGTGCCAGCCGGCGGGAATTCACAGATACGCAGTATTTT
CDR3 protein: CASRREFTDTQYF

V gene: TRBV6-5
J gene: TRBJ1-2
clone size: .
D gene: TRBD1
CDR3 DNA: TGTGCCACCTTAGGCCATACAGGGGAAGATCGGGGCTACACCTTC
CDR3 protein: CATLGHTGEDRGYTF

V gene: TRBV29-1
J gene: TRBJ2-1
clone size: once
D gene: TRBD1
CDR3 DNA: TGCAGCGCCCCGGACAGGGGCAATGAGCAGTTCTTC
CDR3 protein: CSAPDRGNEQFF

V gene: TRBV7-2
J gene: TRBJ1-2
clone size: .
D gene: TRBD1
CDR3 DNA: TGTGCCAGCAGCCGAACCGTAGGACAGGGAGGTTATGGCTACACCTTC
CDR3 protein: CASSRTVGQGGYGYTF

V gene: TRBV27
J gene: TRBJ2-7
clone size: .
D gene: TRBD1
CDR3 DNA: TGTGCCAGCAGGCCCACACAGGGGGCATTCTACGAGCAGTACTTC
CDR3 protein: CASRPTQGAFYEQYF

V gene: TRBV30
J gene: TRBJ1-1
clone size: once
D gene: .
CDR3 DNA: TGTGCCTGCGTTCAGGGCCCAGGCGCTGAAGCTTTCTTT
CDR3 protein: CACVQGPGAEAFF

V gene: TRBV27
J gene: TRBJ1-1
clone size: .
D gene: .
CDR3 DNA: TGTGCCAGCCGAGCTTCCACCTTAACAGGGAACACTGAAGCTTTCTTT
CDR3 protein: CASRASTLTGNTEAFF

V gene: TRBV25-1
J gene: TRBJ2-1
clone size: few
D gene: TRBD2
CDR3 DNA: TGTGCCAGCAGTGAATTATCGGCTCTAGCGGGAAGGAACAATGAGCAGTTCTTC
CDR3 protein: CASSELSALAGRNNEQFF

V gene: TRBV6-5
J gene: TRBJ2-7
clone size: few
D gene: .
CDR3 DNA: TGTGCCACGTATCATGGGCGAGGGACTGGGTACGAGCAGTACTTC
CDR3 protein: CATYHGRGTGYEQYF

V gene: TRBV5-1
J gene: TRBJ2-5
clone size: .
D gene: .
CDR3 DNA: TGCGCCAGCAGCTTGAGTGGCACACAAGAGACCCAGTACTTC
CDR3 protein: CASSLSGTQETQYF

V gene: TRBV27
J gene: TRBJ2-7
clone size: .
D gene: .
CDR3 DNA: TGTGCCAGCAGTTTCGTACAGCGGGTCTCCTACGAGCAGTACTTC
CDR3 protein: CASSFVQRVSYEQYF

V gene: TRBV4-1
J gene: TRBJ1-1
clone size: .
D gene: TRBD1
CDR3 DNA: TGCGCCAGCAGCACCTGGACAGGGAACACTGAAGCTTTCTTT
CDR3 protein: CASSTWTGNTEAFF

V gene: TRBV5-1
J gene: TRBJ2-5
clone size: .
D gene: .
CDR3 DNA: TGCGCCAGCAGCTTGGTTTCCCCTCAAGAGACCCAGTACTTC
CDR3 protein: CASSLVSPQETQYF

V gene: TRBV14
J gene: TRBJ2-5
clone size: .
D gene: TRBD1
CDR3 DNA: TGTGCCAGCAGGGACAGGGGGCAAGAGACCCAGTACTTC
CDR3 protein: CASRDRGQETQYF

V gene: TRBV5-1
J gene: TRBJ1-5
clone size: .
D gene: .
CDR3 DNA: TGCGCCAGCAGCTTGGGCGACTATAGCAATCAGCCCCAGCATTTT
CDR3 protein: CASSLGDYSNQPQHF

V gene: TRBV11-2
J gene: TRBJ2-5
clone size: once
D gene: .
CDR3 DNA: TGTGCCAGCAGCTTCAGGGCCGCGGAGACCCAGTACTTC
CDR3 protein: CASSFRAAETQYF

V gene: TRBV27
J gene: TRBJ1-2
clone size: .
D gene: TRBD1
CDR3 DNA: TGTGCCAGCAGTTTAGACGGCAGGGGGTGGTATGGCTACACCTTC
CDR3 protein: CASSLDGRGWYGYTF

V gene: TRBV13
J gene: TRBJ1-2
clone size: .
D gene: .
CDR3 DNA: TGTGCCAGCAGCTTAGGTAGGGGCGGCAGCCCCTATGGCTACACCTTC
CDR3 protein: CASSLGRGGSPYGYTF

V gene: TRBV5-5
J gene: TRBJ2-1
clone size: .
D gene: TRBD2
CDR3 DNA: TGTGCCAGCAGGGGACTAGCGGGGATTAACAATGAGCAGTTCTTC
CDR3 protein: CASRGLAGINNEQFF